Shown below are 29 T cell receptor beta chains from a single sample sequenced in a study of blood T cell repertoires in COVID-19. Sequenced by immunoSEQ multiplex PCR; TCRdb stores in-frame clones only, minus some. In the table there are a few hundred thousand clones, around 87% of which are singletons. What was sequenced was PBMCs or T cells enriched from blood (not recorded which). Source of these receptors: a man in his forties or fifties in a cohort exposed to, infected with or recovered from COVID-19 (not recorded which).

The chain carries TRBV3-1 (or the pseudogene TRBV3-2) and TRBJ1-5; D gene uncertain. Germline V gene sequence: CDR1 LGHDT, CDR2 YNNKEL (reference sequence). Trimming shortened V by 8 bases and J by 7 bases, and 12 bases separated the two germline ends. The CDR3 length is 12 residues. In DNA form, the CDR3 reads TGTGCCAGCTCCCCGGGGAACCAGCCCCAGCATTTT. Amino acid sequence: CASSPGNQPQHF.

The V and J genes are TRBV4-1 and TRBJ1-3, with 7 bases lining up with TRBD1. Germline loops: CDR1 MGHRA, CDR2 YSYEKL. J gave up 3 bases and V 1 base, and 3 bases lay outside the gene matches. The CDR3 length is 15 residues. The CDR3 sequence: CASSQGGQFGNTIYF. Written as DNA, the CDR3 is TGCGCCAGCAGCCAAGGGGGACAGTTTGGAAACACCATATATTTT.

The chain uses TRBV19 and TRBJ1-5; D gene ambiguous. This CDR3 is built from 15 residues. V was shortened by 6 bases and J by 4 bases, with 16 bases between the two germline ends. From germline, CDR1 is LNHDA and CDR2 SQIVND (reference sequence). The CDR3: CASSPTEVSNQPQHF. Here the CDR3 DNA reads TGTGCCAGTAGCCCAACTGAGGTCTCGAATCAGCCCCAGCATTTT.

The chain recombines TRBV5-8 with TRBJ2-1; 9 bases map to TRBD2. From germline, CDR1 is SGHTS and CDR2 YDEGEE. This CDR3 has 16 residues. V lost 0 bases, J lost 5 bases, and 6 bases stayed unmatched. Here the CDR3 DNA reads TGTGCCAGCAGCTTGGTATTGGCTAGCGGGAACAATGAGCAGTTCTTC. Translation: CASSLVLASGNNEQFF.

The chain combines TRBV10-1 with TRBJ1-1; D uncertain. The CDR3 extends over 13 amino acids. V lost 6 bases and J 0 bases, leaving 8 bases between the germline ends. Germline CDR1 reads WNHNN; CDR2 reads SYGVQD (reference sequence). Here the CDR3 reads CASRPGMNTEAFF. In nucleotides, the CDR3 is TGCGCCAGCAGGCCGGGGATGAACACTGAAGCTTTCTTT.

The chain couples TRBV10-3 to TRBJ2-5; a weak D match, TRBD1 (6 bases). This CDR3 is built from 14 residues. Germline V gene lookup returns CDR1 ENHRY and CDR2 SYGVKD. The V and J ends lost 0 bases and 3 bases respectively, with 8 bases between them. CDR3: CAISESQGKETQYF. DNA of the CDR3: TGTGCCATCAGTGAGTCGCAGGGGAAAGAGACCCAGTACTTC.

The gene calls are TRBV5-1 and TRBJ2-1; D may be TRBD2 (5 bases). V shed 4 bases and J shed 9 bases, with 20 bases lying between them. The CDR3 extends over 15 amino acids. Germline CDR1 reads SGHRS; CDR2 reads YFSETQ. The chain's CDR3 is CASSIQGGSEGEQFF. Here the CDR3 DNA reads TGCGCCAGCAGCATACAAGGAGGCAGCGAGGGTGAGCAGTTCTTC.

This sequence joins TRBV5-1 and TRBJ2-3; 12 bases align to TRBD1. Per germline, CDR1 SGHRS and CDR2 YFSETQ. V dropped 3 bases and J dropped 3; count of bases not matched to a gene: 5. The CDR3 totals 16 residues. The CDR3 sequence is CASSYRDRGLTDTQYF. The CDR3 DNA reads TGCGCCAGCAGCTACCGGGACAGGGGGCTGACAGATACGCAGTATTTT.

The CDR3 is CASSRGTNYEQYF. Here the CDR3 DNA reads TGTGCCAGCAGTCGGGGGACCAACTACGAGCAGTACTTC. The chain combines TRBV6-5 with TRBJ2-7; tentatively, D is TRBD2 (6 bases). The CDR3 consists of 13 residues. CDR1 is MNHEY, CDR2 SVGAGI, per germline. Trimming removed 5 bases from V and 3 bases from J, with 11 bases in between.

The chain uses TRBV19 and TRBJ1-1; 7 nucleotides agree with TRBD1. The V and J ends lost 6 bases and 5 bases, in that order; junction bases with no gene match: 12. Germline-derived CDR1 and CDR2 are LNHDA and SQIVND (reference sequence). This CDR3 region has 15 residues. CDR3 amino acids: CASRSGGRGGTEAFF. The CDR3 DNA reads TGTGCCAGTAGGTCAGGGGGAAGGGGTGGTACTGAAGCTTTCTTT.

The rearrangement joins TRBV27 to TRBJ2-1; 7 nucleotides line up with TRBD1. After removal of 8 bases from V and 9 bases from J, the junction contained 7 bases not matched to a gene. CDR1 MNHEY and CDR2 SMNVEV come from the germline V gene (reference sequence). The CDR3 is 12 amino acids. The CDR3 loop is CASGPTGLEQFF. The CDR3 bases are TGTGCCAGCGGCCCGACAGGGCTTGAGCAGTTCTTC.

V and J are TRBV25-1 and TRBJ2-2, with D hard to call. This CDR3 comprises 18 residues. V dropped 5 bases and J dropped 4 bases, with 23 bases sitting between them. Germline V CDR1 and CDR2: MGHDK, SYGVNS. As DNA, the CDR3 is TGTGCCAGCAGTTCCTTCGGCACGACACGTAACCCCACCGGGGAGCTGTTTTTT. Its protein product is CASSSFGTTRNPTGELFF.

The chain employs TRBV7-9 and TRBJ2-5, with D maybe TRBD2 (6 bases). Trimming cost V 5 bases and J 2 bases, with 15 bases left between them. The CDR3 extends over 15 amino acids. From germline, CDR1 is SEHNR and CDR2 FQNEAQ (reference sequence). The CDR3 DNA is TGTGCCAGCAGCCCACCTCCTGCGGGGCAAGAGACCCAGTACTTC. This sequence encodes CASSPPPAGQETQYF.

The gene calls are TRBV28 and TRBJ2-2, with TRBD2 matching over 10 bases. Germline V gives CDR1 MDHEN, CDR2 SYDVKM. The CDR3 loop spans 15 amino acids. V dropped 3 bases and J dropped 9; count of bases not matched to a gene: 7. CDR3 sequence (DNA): TGTGCCAGCAGTTTTCTAGCGGGAGCACTAAGGGAGCTGTTTTTT. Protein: CASSFLAGALRELFF. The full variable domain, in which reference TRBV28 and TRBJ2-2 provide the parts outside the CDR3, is DVKVTQSSRYLVKRTGEKVFLECVQDMDHENMFWYRQDPGLGLRLIYFSYDVKMKEKGDIPEGYSVSREKKERFSLILESASTNQTSMYLCASSFLAGALRELFFGEGSRLTVL.

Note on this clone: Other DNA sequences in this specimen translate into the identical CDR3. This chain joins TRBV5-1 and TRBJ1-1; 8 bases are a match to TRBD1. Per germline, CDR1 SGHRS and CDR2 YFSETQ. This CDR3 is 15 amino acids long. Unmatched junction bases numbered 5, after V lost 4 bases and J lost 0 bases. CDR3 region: CASSPWTGMNTEAFF. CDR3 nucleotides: TGCGCCAGCAGCCCTTGGACAGGGATGAACACTGAAGCTTTCTTT.

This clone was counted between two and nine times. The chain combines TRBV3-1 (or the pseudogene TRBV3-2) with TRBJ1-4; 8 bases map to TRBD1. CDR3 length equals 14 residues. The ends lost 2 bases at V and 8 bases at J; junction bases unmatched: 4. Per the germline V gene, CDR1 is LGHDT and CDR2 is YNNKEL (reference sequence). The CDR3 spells CASSQRGQGEKLFF. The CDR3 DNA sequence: TGTGCCAGCAGCCAACGAGGACAGGGAGAAAAACTGTTTTTT.

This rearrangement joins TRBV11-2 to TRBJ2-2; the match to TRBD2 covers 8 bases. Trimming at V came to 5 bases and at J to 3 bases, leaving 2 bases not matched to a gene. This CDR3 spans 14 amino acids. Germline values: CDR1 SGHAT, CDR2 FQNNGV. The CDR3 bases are TGTGCCAGCAGCGGAGCGGGGGACACCGGGGAGCTGTTTTTT. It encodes CASSGAGDTGELFF. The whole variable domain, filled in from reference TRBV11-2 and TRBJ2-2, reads EAGVAQSPRYKIIEKRQSVAFWCNPISGHATLYWYQQILGQGPKLLIQFQNNGVVDDSQLPKDRFSAERLKGVDSTLKIQPAKLEDSAVYLCASSGAGDTGELFFGEGSRLTVL.

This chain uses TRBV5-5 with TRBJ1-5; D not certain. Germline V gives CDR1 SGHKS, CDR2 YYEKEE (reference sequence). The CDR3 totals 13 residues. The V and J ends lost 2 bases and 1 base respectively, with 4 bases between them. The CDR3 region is CASSFGSNQPQHF. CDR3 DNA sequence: TGTGCCAGCAGCTTCGGGAGCAATCAGCCCCAGCATTTT.

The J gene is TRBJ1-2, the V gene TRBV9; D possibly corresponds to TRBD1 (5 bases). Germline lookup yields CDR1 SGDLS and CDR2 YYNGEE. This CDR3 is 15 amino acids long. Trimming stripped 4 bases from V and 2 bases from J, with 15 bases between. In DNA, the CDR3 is TGTGCCAGCAGCCCCCGGGGGGACCAGAACTATGGCTACACCTTC. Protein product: CASSPRGDQNYGYTF. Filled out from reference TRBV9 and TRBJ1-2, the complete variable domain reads DSGVTQTPKHLITATGQRVTLRCSPRSGDLSVYWYQQSLDQGLQFLIQYYNGEERAKGNILERFSAQQFPDLHSELNLSSLELGDSALYFCASSPRGDQNYGYTFGSGTRLTVV.

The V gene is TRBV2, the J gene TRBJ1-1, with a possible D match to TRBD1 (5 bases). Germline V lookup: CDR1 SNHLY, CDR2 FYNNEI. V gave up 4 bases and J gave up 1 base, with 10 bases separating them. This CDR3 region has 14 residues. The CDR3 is CASSGQGQNTEAFF. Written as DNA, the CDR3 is TGTGCCAGCAGTGGTCAGGGTCAGAACACTGAAGCTTTCTTT.

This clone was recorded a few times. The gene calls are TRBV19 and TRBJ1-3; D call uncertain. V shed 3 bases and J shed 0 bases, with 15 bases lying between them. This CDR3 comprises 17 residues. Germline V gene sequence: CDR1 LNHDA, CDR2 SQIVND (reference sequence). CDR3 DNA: TGTGCCAGTAGTATCCGGCCTCGAGACACCTCTGGAAACACCATATATTTT. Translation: CASSIRPRDTSGNTIYF.

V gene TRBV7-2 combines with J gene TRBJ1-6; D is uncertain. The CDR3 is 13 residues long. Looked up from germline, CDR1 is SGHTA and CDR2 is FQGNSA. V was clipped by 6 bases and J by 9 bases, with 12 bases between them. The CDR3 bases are TGTGCCAGCAGTCACGGAGGATTTTCACCCCTCCACTTT. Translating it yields CASSHGGFSPLHF. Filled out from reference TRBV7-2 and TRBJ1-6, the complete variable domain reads GAGVSQSPSNKVTEKGKDVELRCDPISGHTALYWYRQSLGQGLEFLIYFQGNSAPDKSGLPSDRFSAERTGGSVSTLTIQRTQQEDSAVYLCASSHGGFSPLHFGNGTRLTVT.

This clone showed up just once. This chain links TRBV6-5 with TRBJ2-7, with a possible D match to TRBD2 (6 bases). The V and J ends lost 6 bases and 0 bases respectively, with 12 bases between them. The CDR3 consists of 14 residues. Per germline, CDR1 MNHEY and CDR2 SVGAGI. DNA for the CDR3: TGTGCCAGCAGGGGGACTCTGAGCTCCTACGAGCAGTACTTC. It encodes CASRGTLSSYEQYF.

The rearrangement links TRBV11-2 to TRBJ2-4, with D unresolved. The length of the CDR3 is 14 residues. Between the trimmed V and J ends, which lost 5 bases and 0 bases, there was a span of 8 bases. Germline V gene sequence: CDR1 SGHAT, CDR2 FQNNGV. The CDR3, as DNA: TGTGCCAGCAGCGGCGGTGGAGCCAAAAACATTCAGTACTTC. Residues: CASSGGGAKNIQYF.

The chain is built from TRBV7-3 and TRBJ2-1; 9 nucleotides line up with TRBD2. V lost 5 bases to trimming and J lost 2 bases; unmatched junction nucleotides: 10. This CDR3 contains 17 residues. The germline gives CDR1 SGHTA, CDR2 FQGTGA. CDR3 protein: CASSPAAGGHAYNEQFF. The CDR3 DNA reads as TGTGCCAGCAGCCCAGCAGCGGGAGGCCACGCCTACAATGAGCAGTTCTTC.

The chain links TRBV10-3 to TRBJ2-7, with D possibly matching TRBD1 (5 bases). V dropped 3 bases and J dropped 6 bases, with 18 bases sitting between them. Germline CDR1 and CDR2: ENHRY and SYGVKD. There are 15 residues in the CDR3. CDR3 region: CAISDRRARKFEQYF. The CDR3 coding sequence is TGTGCCATCAGTGACCGCAGGGCGAGGAAGTTCGAGCAGTACTTC.

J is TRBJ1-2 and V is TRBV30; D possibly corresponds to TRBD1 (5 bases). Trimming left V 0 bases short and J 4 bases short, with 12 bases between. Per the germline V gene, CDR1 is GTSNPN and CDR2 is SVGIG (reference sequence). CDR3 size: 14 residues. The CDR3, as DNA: TGTGCCTGGAGTGTACAAGGCAGGGCCTATGGCTACACCTTC. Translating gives CAWSVQGRAYGYTF.

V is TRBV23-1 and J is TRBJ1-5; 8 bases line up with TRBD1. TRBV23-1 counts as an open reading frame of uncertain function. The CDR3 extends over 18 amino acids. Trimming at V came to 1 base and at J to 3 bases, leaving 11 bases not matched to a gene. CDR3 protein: CASSQFNLDRGYNQPQHF. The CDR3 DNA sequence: TGCGCCAGCAGTCAATTCAACCTCGACAGGGGATACAATCAGCCCCAGCATTTT.

For the CDR3, the DNA is TGTGCCACCAGTGATCCTACCGGGACAGCCTACAATGAGCAGTTCTTC. It translates to CATSDPTGTAYNEQFF. V gene TRBV24-1 combines with J gene TRBJ2-1; 7 positions match TRBD1. The V gene end was trimmed by 3 bases and the J gene end by 2 bases; junction bases not matched to a gene: 6. CDR3 length equals 16 residues. The germline V gene encodes CDR1 KGHDR and CDR2 SFDVKD.